These T cell receptor beta chains were read from a single sample in a study of T cells in Graves' hyperthyroidism and ophthalmopathy. TCRdb re-derived calls from the multiplex PCR reads in MiXCR, one entry per CDR3 protein. This table holds 600,000 or so distinct CDR3 sequences, roughly 14% found once. Material: blood. These receptors were obtained from a woman in her forties or fifties with Graves' ophthalmopathy. The CDR3 runs from the conserved cysteine through the conserved F or W. A D gene is named only where the DNA matches it firmly.

TRBD2	TRBV30	CAWSHQVAGEQFF
TRBD1	TRBV20-1	CSARDLGQGISTDTQYF
TRBD1	TRBV19	CASTWGQEAFF
TRBD1	TRBV28	CASSFPGQALGKYNSPLHF
.	TRBV6-2/TRBV6-3	CASRPKGGMHTGELFF
TRBD2	TRBV20-1	CSASPLAGGSYEQYF
.	TRBV5-1	CASRKMTGPISYEQYF
TRBD1	TRBV2	CASAQGWTEAFF
.	TRBV7-3	CASSSMGGEQGEQYF
TRBD1	TRBV5-1	CASAKQGADTGELFF
TRBD2	TRBV20-1	CSARGASGRRTDTQYF
TRBD2	TRBV6-1	CASSPAGGEETQYF
.	TRBV7-2	CASSFRGHGRAKDTQYF
TRBD2	TRBV11-2	CASSGGGTQPYEQYF
TRBD1	TRBV7-3	CASSPSGTGAYEQYF
.	TRBV28	CASSSGNYTF
.	TRBV30	CAWSLTAGNSPLHF
TRBD2	TRBV20-1	CSARGTSYEQFF
.	TRBV6-1	CASSPNPDGYGYTF
.	TRBV3-1	CASSQGTLASTDTQYF
.	TRBV19	CASSIGGLQGSLTYEQYF
TRBD1	TRBV10-2	CATRTGGGQPQHF
TRBD1	TRBV7-2	CASSHGTGGNTEAFF
.	TRBV6-1	CASRLQGLGNNEQFF
.	TRBV27	CASSKLRVEYQPQHF
TRBD1	TRBV18	CASSQNPQGATEAFF
TRBD1	TRBV6-5	CACSSPDRGQPQHF
TRBD1	TRBV4-1	CASSQIVGQGKKNTEAFF
TRBD2	TRBV4-3	CASSQELASGSAPQFF
TRBD1	TRBV5-1	CASSLPGGYTGELFF
.	TRBV20-1	CSARTAYEQYF
.	TRBV3-1	CASSQEGLNYGYTF
.	TRBV20-1	CSARDLKRGWTQYF
.	TRBV10-3	CAISESADYNSPLHF
TRBD1	TRBV18	CASSPQGQGSYEQYF
TRBD2	TRBV7-8	CASSLTRTSGRETQYF
TRBD2	TRBV6-5	CASSYSKDVSGITDTQYF
.	TRBV6-2/TRBV6-3	CASSNTAQFF
TRBD1	TRBV9	CASSSGGQGYEQYF
TRBD2	TRBV7-9	CASTQRRLAGTDTQYF
TRBD2	TRBV19	CASSLAGGKNTGELFF
.	TRBV20-1	CSPTSGVGAIYNEQFF
.	TRBV5-1	CASSLGGETQHF
TRBD1	TRBV27	CASSLGQGVFPYNEQFF
.	TRBV5-1	CASSSTRGRSYEQYF
.	TRBV4-3	CASSQDQGIGGEQYF
.	TRBV2	CASSEAGEIFGEFF
.	TRBV28	CASSFLTDAFF
.	TRBV20-1	CSARQGTQETQYF
.	TRBV2	CASITREIGSYEQYF
.	TRBV12-3/TRBV12-4	CASSPGISFEQFF
.	TRBV2	CASTDIAGLTGELFF
.	TRBV2	CASSMGARAEAFF
.	TRBV20-1	CSARAEPQGNTEAFF
.	TRBV11-2	CASSLMSGPGEQYF
.	TRBV28	CATKDSHPATNEKLFF
TRBD2	TRBV5-1	CASRVTSGRPDEQFF